These 28 T cell receptor beta chains originate from one sample sequenced in a study of cytomegalovirus exposure and HLA in healthy donors. PCR used 60 Vbeta primers and 13 Jbeta primers. The table came from immunoSEQ multiplex PCR; TCRdb's copy has only in-frame clones and leaves some out. The sample shows about 170,000 clones, 70% to 90% of them seen only once. The material sequenced was PBMCs. The receptor set was obtained from a man under 40 in good health and CMV-seropositive.

This chain connects TRBV6-1 to TRBJ2-7; 10 bases fit TRBD2. Trimming took 1 base from V and 3 from J; bases not matched to a gene: 6. CDR3 length: 16 amino acids. Germline V lookup: CDR1 MNHNS, CDR2 SASEGT. CDR3 region: CASSEGSGRVNYEQYV. The CDR3 nucleotides are TGTGCCAGCAGTGAAGGGAGCGGGAGGGTTAACTACGAGCAGTACGTC.

In this sample, this clone turned up a few times. The rearrangement joins TRBV6-1 to TRBJ1-4; the D is unclear. The length of the CDR3 is 17 residues. Trimming left V 4 bases short and J 5 bases short, with 20 bases between. Germline V gene lookup returns CDR1 MNHNS and CDR2 SASEGT. The CDR3 spells CASSAEYARRPNEKLFF. The CDR3 DNA is TGTGCCAGCAGTGCCGAGTATGCCCGGCGGCCCAATGAAAAACTGTTTTTT.

The J gene is TRBJ1-2, the V gene TRBV30; D uncertain. CDR3 length equals 9 residues. Looked up from germline, CDR1 is GTSNPN and CDR2 is SVGIG (reference sequence). V was clipped by 7 bases and J by 7 bases, with 7 bases between them. CDR3 loop: CASGGGYTF. The CDR3, as DNA: TGTGCCTCCGGCGGTGGCTACACCTTC.

The rearrangement joins TRBV6-1 to TRBJ2-7; TRBD1 matches at 8 bases. V shed 0 bases and J 1 base; nucleotides not matched to a gene: 2. The length of the CDR3 is 15 residues. The germline V gene encodes CDR1 MNHNS and CDR2 SASEGT. The CDR3 nucleotides are TGTGCCAGCAGTGAAGCTGGGACAGGATCCTACGAGCAGTACGTC. Protein: CASSEAGTGSYEQYV.

The chain has TRBV27 and TRBJ2-7; D is unresolved. V was cut by 3 bases and J by 3 bases, with 12 bases left in between. The CDR3 covers 14 residues. CDR1 and CDR2 (germline): MNHEY, SMNVEV (reference sequence). The chain's CDR3 is CASSFARNFYEQYF. In DNA form, the CDR3 reads TGTGCCAGCAGTTTTGCGAGAAATTTCTACGAGCAGTACTTC.

The chain employs TRBV5-1 and TRBJ2-5, with D tentatively TRBD2 (8 bases). The DNA end is a closer match to TRBJ2-7, so the J assignment may be wrong. Germline V gene lookup returns CDR1 SGHRS and CDR2 YFSETQ. The CDR3 contains 16 residues. The CDR3 sequence is CASSSQGGGGTYEQYF. DNA of the CDR3: TGCGCCAGCAGCTCCCAGGGGGGCGGGGGGACCTACGAGCAGTACTTC.

This sequence joins TRBV4-3 and TRBJ2-1; possible D gene TRBD2, 5 bases. With 0 bases removed from V and 2 bases from J, the gap between germline ends came to 8 bases. The CDR3 has 15 amino acids. Per germline, CDR1 LGHNA and CDR2 YSLEER. Here the CDR3 reads CASSQDEGTYNEQFF. In DNA form, the CDR3 reads TGCGCCAGCAGCCAAGACGAGGGAACCTACAATGAGCAGTTCTTC.

This chain uses TRBV5-1 with TRBJ2-1, with a possible D match to TRBD2 (6 bases). Trimming took off 1 base at V and 5 bases at J, with 16 bases between the two ends. Germline values: CDR1 SGHRS, CDR2 YFSETQ. This CDR3 contains 16 residues. As DNA, the CDR3 is TGCGCCAGCAGCTTGTTGTCTAGCGACTATGACAATGAGCAGTTCTTC. Amino acids: CASSLLSSDYDNEQFF.

The V and J genes are TRBV7-2 and TRBJ1-4; 7 bases map to TRBD1. The V gene's germline CDR1 is SGHTA and CDR2 FQGNSA. This CDR3 is 13 amino acids long. The V and J ends lost 4 bases and 8 bases, in that order; junction bases with no gene match: 4. The CDR3: CASSSDRMEKLFF. The CDR3 coding sequence is TGTGCCAGCAGCTCGGACAGGATGGAAAAACTGTTTTTT.

This clone was seen more than once but under ten times. This chain uses TRBV5-1 with TRBJ1-1; D gene unclear. Germline V gene lookup returns CDR1 SGHRS and CDR2 YFSETQ. This CDR3 is built from 14 residues. Trimming left V 1 base short and J 1 base short, with 8 bases between. DNA of the CDR3: TGCGCCAGCAGCTTGATCCGGGAGAACACTGAAGCTTTCTTT. Its protein product is CASSLIRENTEAFF.

The rearrangement uses TRBV9 and TRBJ2-2, with D possibly being TRBD1 (5 bases). The germline V gene has CDR1 SGDLS and CDR2 YYNGEE. CDR3 size: 14 residues. V shed 2 bases and J shed 7 bases, with 12 bases lying between them. The CDR3 sequence: CASSVYTGVGELFF. The DNA for the CDR3 is TGTGCCAGCAGCGTTTACACAGGAGTCGGGGAGCTGTTTTTT.

The chain joins TRBV21-1 to TRBJ1-1; the DNA was not used to check the table's D call, TRBD1. TRBV21-1 is marked as a pseudogene. The CDR3 runs 18 residues. The CDR3 is CASSKAQDRTALNTEAFF. The CDR3 DNA follows: TGTGCCAGCAGCAAAGCACAGGATAGGACAGCGCTGAACACTGAAGCTTTCTTT.

The V and J genes are TRBV9 and TRBJ1-4; 10 bases match TRBD1. CDR1 SGDLS and CDR2 YYNGEE come from the germline V gene. The CDR3 covers 16 residues. J lost 5 bases, V lost 4 bases, and 8 bases had no gene match. CDR3 in amino acids: CASSPRDRGLNEKLFF. CDR3 sequence (DNA): TGTGCCAGCAGCCCCCGGGACAGGGGTTTGAATGAAAAACTGTTTTTT.

The chain recombines TRBV7-9 with TRBJ2-3; 8 bases fit TRBD2. Germline assignment: CDR1 SEHNR and CDR2 FQNEAQ (reference sequence). V shed 4 bases, J shed 3 bases, and the junction held 12 bases outside the gene matches. The CDR3 covers 17 residues. Here the CDR3 reads CASSSSPGAGETDTQYF. DNA of the CDR3: TGTGCCAGCAGCTCCAGCCCGGGAGCGGGAGAGACAGATACGCAGTATTTT.

The chain links TRBV2 to TRBJ2-6; TRBD1 aligns across 10 bases. V gave up 9 bases and J gave up 2 bases; unmatched junction bases: 16. The CDR3 extends over 19 amino acids. Per the germline V gene, CDR1 is SNHLY and CDR2 is FYNNEI. As DNA, the CDR3 is TGTGCCAGGCTCACGGCCGACCCGGGACAGGGGACTGGGGCCAACGTCCTGACTTTC. As protein: CARLTADPGQGTGANVLTF.

This rearrangement joins TRBV7-9 to TRBJ2-7; 7 bases agree with TRBD1. Germline CDR1 is SEHNR and CDR2 is FQNEAQ (reference sequence). The CDR3 runs 12 residues. CDR3 amino acids: CSSSRQGLEQYV. The CDR3 DNA follows: TGTTCCAGCAGTCGACAGGGTCTGGAGCAGTACGTC.

The rearrangement joins TRBV5-1 to TRBJ2-7; TRBD2 might be the D (5 bases). The CDR3 length is 14 residues. The V and J ends lost 1 base and 5 bases respectively, with 13 bases between them. Germline values: CDR1 SGHRS, CDR2 YFSETQ. DNA of the CDR3: TGCGCCAGCAGCTTGTCCCCTAGCTACCACGAGCAGTACTTC. Translated, it gives CASSLSPSYHEQYF.

This chain connects TRBV7-3 to TRBJ2-2, with D unresolved. Trimming took 8 bases from V and 4 from J, leaving 8 bases between them. The CDR3 is made up of 12 amino acids. Germline V gene data show CDR1 as SGHTA and CDR2 as FQGTGA. The DNA for the CDR3 is TGTGCCAGCCGGAGCGCCACCGGGGAGCTGTTTTTT. Amino acids: CASRSATGELFF. Looking up the rest from reference TRBV7-3 and TRBJ2-2 gives the full variable domain: GAGVSQTPSNKVTEKGKYVELRCDPISGHTALYWYRQSLGQGPEFLIYFQGTGAADDSGLPNDRFFAVRPEGSVSTLKIQRTERGDSAVYLCASRSATGELFFGEGSRLTVL.

The chain carries TRBV6-6 and TRBJ2-3; 9 bases match TRBD1. J lost 3 bases, V lost 2 bases, and 3 bases had no gene match. The CDR3 has 15 amino acids. CDR1 is MNHNY and CDR2 is SVGAGI in the germline V gene (reference sequence). Here the CDR3 reads CASSYGDRETDTQYF. The CDR3 bases are TGTGCCAGCAGTTACGGGGACAGGGAAACAGATACGCAGTATTTT.

The V and J genes are TRBV19 and TRBJ1-2, with D possibly TRBD1 on 5 matching bases. There are 14 residues in the CDR3. The germline gives CDR1 LNHDA, CDR2 SQIVND (reference sequence). V lost 6 bases and J lost 6, with 17 bases in between. CDR3 sequence: CASSRLGTPHGYTF. The CDR3 DNA reads TGTGCCAGTAGCCGACTCGGGACTCCGCATGGCTACACCTTC.

This clone showed up just once. The gene calls are TRBV7-9 and TRBJ2-7; 8 positions agree with TRBD1. Germline V gene sequence: CDR1 SEHNR, CDR2 FQNEAQ (reference sequence). There are 14 residues in the CDR3. CDR3 in DNA: TGTTCCAGCAGCCCCCCGGACAGGGCCCACGAGCAGTACGTC. Amino acid sequence: CSSSPPDRAHEQYV.

This clone has a handful of counts. The chain joins TRBV5-5 to TRBJ2-7, with D possibly matching TRBD2 (8 bases). The CDR3 is 16 amino acids. V was shortened by 2 bases and J by 2 bases, with 17 bases between the two germline ends. In germline, CDR1 is SGHKS, CDR2 YYEKEE (reference sequence). For the CDR3, the DNA is TGTGCCAGCAGCTTAGGGGGCGGGGGGCTAACCTACGAGCAGTACTTC. It encodes CASSLGGGGLTYEQYF.

This clone was seen once. V usage is TRBV19 and J usage is TRBJ1-1; weak D call: TRBD1 (5 bases). This CDR3 comprises 14 residues. Germline V gene sequence: CDR1 LNHDA, CDR2 SQIVND (reference sequence). V was trimmed by 6 bases and J by 3 bases, leaving 14 bases between them. This CDR3 is CASRPSAGYTEAFF. In DNA, the CDR3 is TGTGCCAGTAGACCCTCGGCAGGGTACACTGAAGCTTTCTTT.

This chain connects TRBV5-1 to TRBJ2-5, with D unresolved. The DNA end lines up better with TRBJ2-7; the J call may be wrong. CDR1 is SGHRS and CDR2 is YFSETQ in the germline V gene. The CDR3 is 13 amino acids. In DNA form, the CDR3 reads TGCGCCAGCAGCTTGAGTAGCTACTACGAGCAGTACTTC. Translated: CASSLSSYYEQYF.

The gene calls are TRBV7-3 and TRBJ2-2, with D perhaps TRBD2 (5 bases). V lost 4 bases and J lost 3, with 15 bases in between. This CDR3 has 16 residues. Germline CDR1 reads SGHTA; CDR2 reads FQGTGA. This CDR3 reads CASSSPSGIHTGELFF. CDR3 coding DNA: TGTGCCAGCAGCTCACCCTCCGGGATCCACACCGGGGAGCTGTTTTTT. The full variable domain, completed using reference TRBV7-3 and TRBJ2-2, is GAGVSQTPSNKVTEKGKYVELRCDPISGHTALYWYRQSLGQGPEFLIYFQGTGAADDSGLPNDRFFAVRPEGSVSTLKIQRTERGDSAVYLCASSSPSGIHTGELFFGEGSRLTVL.

The chain has TRBV5-6 and TRBJ1-5, with 7 positions matching TRBD1. The V segment lost 3 bases and the J segment 3 bases; nucleotides outside the gene matches: 3. This CDR3 has 14 residues. CDR1 and CDR2 from the germline V gene are SGHDT and YYEEEE. The CDR3 DNA reads TGTGCCAGCAGCTCGGGGACAGTCAATCAGCCCCAGCATTTT. Protein: CASSSGTVNQPQHF. Full variable domain (rest looked up from reference TRBV5-6 and TRBJ1-5): DAGVTQSPTHLIKTRGQQVTLRCSPKSGHDTVSWYQQALGQGPQFIFQYYEEEERQRGNFPDRFSGHQFPNYSSELNVNALLLGDSALYLCASSSGTVNQPQHFGDGTRLSIL.

The count of this clone is one. This chain connects TRBV6-5 to TRBJ2-5; 7 bases match TRBD2. This CDR3 is built from 16 residues. Trimming removed 1 base from V and 0 bases from J; junction bases left unmatched: 5. The germline CDR1 and CDR2 sequences are MNHEY and SVGAGI. The CDR3 sequence: CASSYFGEGYQETQYF. The CDR3 coding sequence is TGTGCCAGCAGTTACTTCGGGGAGGGGTACCAAGAGACCCAGTACTTC.

The sample holds a few counts of this clone. The rearrangement joins TRBV5-1 to TRBJ1-1; 10 positions match TRBD1. J was trimmed by 0 bases and V by 3 bases; bases with no gene match: 20. Germline V gene lookup returns CDR1 SGHRS and CDR2 YFSETQ. The CDR3 has 21 amino acids. The CDR3 sequence is CASSSTIPGTGVLGVNTEAFF. Here the CDR3 DNA reads TGCGCCAGCAGCTCTACTATCCCCGGGACAGGGGTATTAGGGGTGAACACTGAAGCTTTCTTT.